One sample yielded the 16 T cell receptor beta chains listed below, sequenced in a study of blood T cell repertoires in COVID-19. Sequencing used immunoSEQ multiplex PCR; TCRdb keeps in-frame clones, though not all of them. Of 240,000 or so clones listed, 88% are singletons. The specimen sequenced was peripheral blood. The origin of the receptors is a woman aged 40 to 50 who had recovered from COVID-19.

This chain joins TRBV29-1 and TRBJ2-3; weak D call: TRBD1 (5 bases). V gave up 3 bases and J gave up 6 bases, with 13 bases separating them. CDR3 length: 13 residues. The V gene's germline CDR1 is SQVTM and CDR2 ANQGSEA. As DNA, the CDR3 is TGCAGCGTTGAGGACACCCATGGGGATACGCAGTATTTT. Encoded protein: CSVEDTHGDTQYF.

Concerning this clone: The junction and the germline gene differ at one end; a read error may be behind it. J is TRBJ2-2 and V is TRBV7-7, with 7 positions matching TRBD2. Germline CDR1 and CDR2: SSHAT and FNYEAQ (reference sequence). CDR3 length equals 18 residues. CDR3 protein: CASSPSKERGVGTGELFF. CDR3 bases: TGTGCTAGCAGCCCCTCTAAAGAGCGGGGCGTGGGGACCGGGGAGCTGTTTTTT.

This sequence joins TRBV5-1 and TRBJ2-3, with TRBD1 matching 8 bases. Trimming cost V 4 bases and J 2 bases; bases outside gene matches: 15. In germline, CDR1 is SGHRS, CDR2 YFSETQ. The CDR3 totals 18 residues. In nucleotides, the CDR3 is TGCGCCAGCAGCAAGGGACAGGTCCCTGGTCTACCCACAGATACGCAGTATTTT. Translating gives CASSKGQVPGLPTDTQYF.

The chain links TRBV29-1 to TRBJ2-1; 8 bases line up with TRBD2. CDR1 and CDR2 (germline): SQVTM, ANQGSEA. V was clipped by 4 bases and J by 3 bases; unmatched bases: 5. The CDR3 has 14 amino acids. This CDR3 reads CSVAHSGSYNEQFF. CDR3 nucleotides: TGCAGCGTTGCCCACAGCGGGAGCTACAATGAGCAGTTCTTC.

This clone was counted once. In DNA form, the CDR3 reads TGCAGCGCCCCCGGGACAGGGGTGGGAGGCGGCTACACCTTC. Encoded protein: CSAPGTGVGGGYTF. This chain connects TRBV29-1 to TRBJ1-2, with TRBD1 matching over 10 bases. CDR1 and CDR2 from the germline V gene are SQVTM and ANQGSEA. The CDR3 extends over 14 amino acids. Losses at the gene ends were 7 bases for V and 8 bases for J; bases not matched to a gene: 13.

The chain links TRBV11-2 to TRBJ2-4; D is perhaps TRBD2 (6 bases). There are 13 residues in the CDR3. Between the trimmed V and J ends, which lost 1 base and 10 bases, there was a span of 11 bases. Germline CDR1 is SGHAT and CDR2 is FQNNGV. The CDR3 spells CASSLAGDWIQYF. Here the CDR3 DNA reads TGTGCCAGCAGCTTAGCCGGGGACTGGATTCAGTACTTC.

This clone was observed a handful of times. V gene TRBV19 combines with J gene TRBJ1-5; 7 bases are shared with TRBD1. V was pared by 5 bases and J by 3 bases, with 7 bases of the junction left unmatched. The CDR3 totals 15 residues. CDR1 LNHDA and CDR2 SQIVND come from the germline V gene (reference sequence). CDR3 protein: CASSAQGQPNQPQHF. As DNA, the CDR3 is TGTGCCAGTAGTGCACAGGGACAGCCCAATCAGCCCCAGCATTTT.

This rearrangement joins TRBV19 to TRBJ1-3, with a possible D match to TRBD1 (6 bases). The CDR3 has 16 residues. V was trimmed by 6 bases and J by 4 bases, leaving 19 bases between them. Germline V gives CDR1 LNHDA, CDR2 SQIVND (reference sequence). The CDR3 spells CASRDLRGSGGNTIYF. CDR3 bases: TGTGCCAGTAGGGACCTCAGGGGCTCGGGAGGAAACACCATATATTTT.

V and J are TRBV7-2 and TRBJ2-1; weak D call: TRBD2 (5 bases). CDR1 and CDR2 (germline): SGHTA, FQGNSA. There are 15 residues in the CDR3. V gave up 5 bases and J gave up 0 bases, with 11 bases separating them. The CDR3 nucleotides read TGTGCCAGCAGCGCCCGGAGGAGCTCCTACAATGAGCAGTTCTTC. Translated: CASSARRSSYNEQFF.

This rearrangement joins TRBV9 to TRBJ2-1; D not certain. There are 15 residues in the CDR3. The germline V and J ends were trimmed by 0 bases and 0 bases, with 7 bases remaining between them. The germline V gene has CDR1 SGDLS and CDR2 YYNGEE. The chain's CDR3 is CASSVGALSYNEQFF. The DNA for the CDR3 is TGTGCCAGCAGCGTAGGGGCGCTCTCCTACAATGAGCAGTTCTTC.

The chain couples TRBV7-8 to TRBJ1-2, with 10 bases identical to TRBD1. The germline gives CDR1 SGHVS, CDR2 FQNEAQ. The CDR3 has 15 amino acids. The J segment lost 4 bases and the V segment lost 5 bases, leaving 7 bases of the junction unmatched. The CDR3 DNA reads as TGTGCCAGCAGCCCTACCCGGACAGGGGGCTATGGCTACACCTTC. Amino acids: CASSPTRTGGYGYTF.

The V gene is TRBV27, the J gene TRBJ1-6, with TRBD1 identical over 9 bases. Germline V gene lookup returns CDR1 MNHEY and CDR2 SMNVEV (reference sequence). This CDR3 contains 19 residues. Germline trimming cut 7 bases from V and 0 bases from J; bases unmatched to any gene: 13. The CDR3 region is CASTFPTGGLGSYNSPLHF. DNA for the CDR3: TGTGCCAGCACCTTCCCCACAGGGGGCCTGGGCTCCTATAATTCACCCCTCCACTTT.

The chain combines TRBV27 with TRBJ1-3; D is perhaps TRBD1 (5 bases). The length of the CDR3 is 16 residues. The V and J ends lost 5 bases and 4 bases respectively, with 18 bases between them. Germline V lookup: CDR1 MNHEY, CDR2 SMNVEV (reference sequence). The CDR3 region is CASSPLRGLGGNTIYF. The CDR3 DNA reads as TGTGCCAGCAGTCCCCTTAGGGGTCTCGGGGGAAACACCATATATTTT.

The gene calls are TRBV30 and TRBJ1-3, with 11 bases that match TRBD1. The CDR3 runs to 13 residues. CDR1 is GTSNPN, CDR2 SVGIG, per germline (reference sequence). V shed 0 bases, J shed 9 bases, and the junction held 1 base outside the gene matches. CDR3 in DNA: TGTGCCTGGAGTGTAGGGACAGGGGGCACCATATATTTT. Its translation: CAWSVGTGGTIYF.

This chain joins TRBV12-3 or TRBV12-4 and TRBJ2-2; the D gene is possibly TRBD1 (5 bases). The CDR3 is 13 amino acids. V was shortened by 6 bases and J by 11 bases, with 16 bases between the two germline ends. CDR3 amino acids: CASRVIGARELFF. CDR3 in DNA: TGTGCCAGCAGGGTCATTGGGGCACGCGAGCTGTTTTTT.

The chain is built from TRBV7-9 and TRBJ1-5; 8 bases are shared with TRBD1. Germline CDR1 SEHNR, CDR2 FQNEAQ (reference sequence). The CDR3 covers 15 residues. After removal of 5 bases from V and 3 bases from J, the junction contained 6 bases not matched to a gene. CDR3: CASSEGQGPNQPQHF. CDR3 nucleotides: TGTGCCAGCAGCGAAGGACAGGGACCCAATCAGCCCCAGCATTTT. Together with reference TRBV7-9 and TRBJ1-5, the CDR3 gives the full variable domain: DTGVSQNPRHKITKRGQNVTFRCDPISEHNRLYWYRQTLGQGPEFLTYFQNEAQLEKSRLLSDRFSAERPKGSFSTLEIQRTEQGDSAMYLCASSEGQGPNQPQHFGDGTRLSIL.